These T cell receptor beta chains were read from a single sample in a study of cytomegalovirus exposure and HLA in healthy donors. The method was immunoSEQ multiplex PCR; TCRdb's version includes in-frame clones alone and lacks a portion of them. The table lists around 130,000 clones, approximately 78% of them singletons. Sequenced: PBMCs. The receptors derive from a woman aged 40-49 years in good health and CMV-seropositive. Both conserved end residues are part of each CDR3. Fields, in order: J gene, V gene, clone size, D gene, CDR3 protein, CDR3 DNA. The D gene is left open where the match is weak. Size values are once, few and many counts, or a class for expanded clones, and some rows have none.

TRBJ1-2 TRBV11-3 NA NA CASSHGRDGYTF TGTGCCAGCAGCCACGGGAGGGATGGCTACACCTTC
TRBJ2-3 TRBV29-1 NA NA CSVRGSWADTQYF TGCAGCGTCCGGGGATCATGGGCAGATACGCAGTATTTT
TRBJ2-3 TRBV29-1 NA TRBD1 CSVEGQGVPDTQYF TGCAGCGTTGAAGGACAGGGGGTCCCAGATACGCAGTATTTT
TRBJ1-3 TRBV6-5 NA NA CASRQTHSGNTIYF TGTGCCAGCAGACAGACACACTCTGGAAACACCATATATTTT
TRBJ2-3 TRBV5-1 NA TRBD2 CASSLRGESTDTQYF TGCGCCAGCAGCTTACGGGGGGAAAGCACAGATACGCAGTATTTT
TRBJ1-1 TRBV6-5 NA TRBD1 CASSRDRRDTEAFF TGTGCCAGCAGCAGGGACAGGCGCGACACTGAAGCTTTCTTT
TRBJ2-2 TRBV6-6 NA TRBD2 CASSLSTSGRTGELFF TGTGCCAGCAGCCTCTCTACTAGCGGGAGAACCGGGGAGCTGTTTTTT
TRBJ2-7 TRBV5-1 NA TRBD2 CASSFGSGGFSYEQYF TGCGCCAGCAGCTTTGGTAGCGGGGGGTTCTCCTACGAGCAGTACTTC
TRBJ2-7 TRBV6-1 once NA CASSHPYYEQYF TGTGCCAGCAGTCACCCGTACTACGAGCAGTACTTC
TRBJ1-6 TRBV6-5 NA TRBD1 CASRGTVGNSPLHF TGTGCCAGCAGGGGGACAGTGGGGAATTCACCCCTCCACTTT
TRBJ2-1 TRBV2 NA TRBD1 CASSEDPGTGFFNEQFF TGTGCCAGCAGTGAAGACCCCGGGACAGGGTTTTTTAATGAGCAGTTCTTC
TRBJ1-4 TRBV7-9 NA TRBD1 CASSSGQGVVDREKLFF TGTGCCAGCAGCTCCGGACAGGGGGTAGTGGATCGTGAAAAACTGTTTTTT
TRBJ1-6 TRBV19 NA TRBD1 CASDTGTANSPLHF TGTGCCAGTGATACCGGGACAGCGAATTCACCCCTCCACTTT
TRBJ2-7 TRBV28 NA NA CASVSGQLHDEQYF TGTGCCAGCGTCTCCGGACAGTTGCACGACGAGCAGTACTTC
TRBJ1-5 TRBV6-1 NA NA CASSEYRSNQPQHF TGTGCCAGCAGTGAATACAGAAGCAATCAGCCCCAGCATTTT
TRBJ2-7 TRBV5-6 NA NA CASSLGAGPNEQYF TGTGCCAGCAGCTTGGGGGCAGGTCCAAACGAGCAGTACTTC
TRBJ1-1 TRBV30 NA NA CAWSVMRNTEAFF TGTGCCTGGAGTGTAATGAGGAACACTGAAGCTTTCTTT
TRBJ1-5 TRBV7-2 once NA CASSFRGGYSNQPQHF TGTGCCAGCAGCTTCAGGGGAGGGTATAGCAATCAGCCCCAGCATTTT
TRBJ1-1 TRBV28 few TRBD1 CASSLMGNRGNTEAFF TGTGCCAGCAGTTTAATGGGAAACAGGGGGAACACTGAAGCTTTCTTT
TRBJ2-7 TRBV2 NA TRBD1 CASSQDRGGSYEQYF TGTGCCAGCAGTCAGGACAGGGGCGGGTCCTACGAGCAGTACTTC
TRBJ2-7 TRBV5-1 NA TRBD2 CASSLGTSGRVYEQYF TGCGCCAGCAGCTTGGGGACTAGCGGGAGGGTTTACGAGCAGTACTTC
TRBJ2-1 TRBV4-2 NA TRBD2 CASSHRGTGTSGRAVNNEQFF TGTGCCAGCAGCCATCGCGGAACCGGGACTAGCGGGAGGGCGGTCAACAATGAGCAGTTCTTC
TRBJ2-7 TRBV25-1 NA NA CASSRGGRDGYEQYF TGTGCCAGCAGTCGCGGGGGCAGGGATGGCTACGAGCAGTACTTC
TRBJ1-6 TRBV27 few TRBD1 CASRGSGGTGNSPLHF TGTGCCAGCAGAGGCTCAGGGGGGACCGGTAATTCACCCCTCCACTTT